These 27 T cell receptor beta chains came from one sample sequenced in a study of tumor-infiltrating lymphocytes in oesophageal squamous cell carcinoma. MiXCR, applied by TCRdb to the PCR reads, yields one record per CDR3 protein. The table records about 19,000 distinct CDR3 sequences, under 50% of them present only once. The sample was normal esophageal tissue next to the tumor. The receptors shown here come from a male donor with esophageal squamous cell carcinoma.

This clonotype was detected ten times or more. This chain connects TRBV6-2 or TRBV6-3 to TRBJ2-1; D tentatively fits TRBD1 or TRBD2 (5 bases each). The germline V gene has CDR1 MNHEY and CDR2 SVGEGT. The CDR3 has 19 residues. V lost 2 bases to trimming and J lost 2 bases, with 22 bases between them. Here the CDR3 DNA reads TGTGCCAGCAGTTACCCCCTCCGGGGACGATATAGAGCCTACAATGAGCAGTTCTTC. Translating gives CASSYPLRGRYRAYNEQFF.

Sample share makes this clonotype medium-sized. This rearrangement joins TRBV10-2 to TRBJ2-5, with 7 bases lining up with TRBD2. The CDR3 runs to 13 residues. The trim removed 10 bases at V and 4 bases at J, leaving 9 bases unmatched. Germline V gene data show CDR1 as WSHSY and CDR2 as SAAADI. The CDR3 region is CATGEAGLETQYF. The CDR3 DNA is TGCGCCACGGGAGAAGCGGGATTAGAGACCCAGTACTTC.

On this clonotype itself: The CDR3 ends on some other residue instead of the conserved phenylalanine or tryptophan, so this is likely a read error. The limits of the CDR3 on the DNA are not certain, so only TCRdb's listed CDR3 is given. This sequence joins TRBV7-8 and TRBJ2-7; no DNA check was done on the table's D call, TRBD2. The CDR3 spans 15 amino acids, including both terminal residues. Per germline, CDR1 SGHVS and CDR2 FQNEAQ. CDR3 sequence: CASSWAGRETQYFGS.

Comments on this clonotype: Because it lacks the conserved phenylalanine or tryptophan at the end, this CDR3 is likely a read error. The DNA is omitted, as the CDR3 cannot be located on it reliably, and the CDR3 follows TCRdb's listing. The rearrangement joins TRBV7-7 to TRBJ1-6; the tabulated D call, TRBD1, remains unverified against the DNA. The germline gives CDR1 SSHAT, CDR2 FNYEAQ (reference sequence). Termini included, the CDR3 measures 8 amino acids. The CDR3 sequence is CASSPQAG.

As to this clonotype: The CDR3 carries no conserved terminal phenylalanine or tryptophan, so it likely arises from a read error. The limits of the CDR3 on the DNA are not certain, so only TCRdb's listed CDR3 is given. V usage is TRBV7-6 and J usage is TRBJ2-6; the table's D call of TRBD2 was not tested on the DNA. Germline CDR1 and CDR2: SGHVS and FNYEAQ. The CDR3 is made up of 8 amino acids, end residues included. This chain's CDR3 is CASSLGPA.

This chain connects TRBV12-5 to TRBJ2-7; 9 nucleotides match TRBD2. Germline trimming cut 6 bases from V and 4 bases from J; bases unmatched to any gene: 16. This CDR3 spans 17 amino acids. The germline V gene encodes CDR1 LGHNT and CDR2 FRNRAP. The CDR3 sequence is CASGPPAIAGVVYEQYF. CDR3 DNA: TGTGCTAGTGGCCCCCCCGCCATAGCGGGAGTCGTTTACGAGCAGTACTTC.

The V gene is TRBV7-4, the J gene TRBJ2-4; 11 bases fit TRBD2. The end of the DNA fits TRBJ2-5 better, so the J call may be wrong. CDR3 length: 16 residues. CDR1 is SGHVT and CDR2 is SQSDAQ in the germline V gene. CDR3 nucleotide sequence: TGTGCCAGCAGCCCGAGTAGCGGGAGGGCCTGGGAGACCCAGTACTTC. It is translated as CASSPSSGRAWETQYF.

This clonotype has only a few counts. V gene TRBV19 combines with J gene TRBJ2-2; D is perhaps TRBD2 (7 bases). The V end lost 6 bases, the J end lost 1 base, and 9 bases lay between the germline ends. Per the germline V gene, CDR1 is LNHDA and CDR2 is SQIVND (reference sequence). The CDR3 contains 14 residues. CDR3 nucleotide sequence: TGTGCCAGTAGGGGGGGGCTGAACACCGGGGAGCTGTTTTTT. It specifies CASRGGLNTGELFF.

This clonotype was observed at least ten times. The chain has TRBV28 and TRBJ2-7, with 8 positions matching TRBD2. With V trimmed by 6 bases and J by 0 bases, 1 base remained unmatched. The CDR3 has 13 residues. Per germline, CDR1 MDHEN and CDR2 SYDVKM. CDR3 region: CASRLAASYEQYF. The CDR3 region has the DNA TGTGCCAGCAGACTAGCGGCCTCCTACGAGCAGTACTTC.

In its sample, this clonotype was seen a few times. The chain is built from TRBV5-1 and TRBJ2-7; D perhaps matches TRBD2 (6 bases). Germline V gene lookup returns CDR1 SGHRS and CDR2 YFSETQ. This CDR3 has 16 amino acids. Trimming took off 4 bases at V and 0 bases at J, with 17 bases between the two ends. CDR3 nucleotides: TGCGCCAGCAGCGGAACCGGGACTCCGAGCTCCTACGAGCAGTACTTC. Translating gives CASSGTGTPSSYEQYF.

The chain's CDR3 is CASSKPQSGTGRTDTQYF. The CDR3 DNA reads TGTGCCAGCAGCAAGCCTCAGTCCGGGACAGGGCGGACAGATACGCAGTACTTC. The chain joins TRBV7-4 to TRBJ2-5; 9 bases are shared with TRBD1. The germline V gene has CDR1 SGHVT and CDR2 SQSDAQ. The CDR3 is made up of 18 amino acids. Trimming removed 5 bases from V and 11 bases from J; junction bases left unmatched: 24.

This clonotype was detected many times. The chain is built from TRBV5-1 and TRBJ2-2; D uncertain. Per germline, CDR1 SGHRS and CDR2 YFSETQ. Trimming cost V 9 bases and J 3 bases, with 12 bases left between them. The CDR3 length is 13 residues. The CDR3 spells CAKGRVDTGELFF. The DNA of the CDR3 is TGCGCCAAAGGAAGGGTGGACACCGGGGAGCTGTTTTTT.

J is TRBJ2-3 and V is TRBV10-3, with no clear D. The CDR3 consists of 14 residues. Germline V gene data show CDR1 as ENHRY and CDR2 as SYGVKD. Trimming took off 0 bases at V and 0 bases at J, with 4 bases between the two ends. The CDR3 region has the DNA TGTGCCATCAGTGAGTCGGCAAGCACAGATACGCAGTATTTT. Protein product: CAISESASTDTQYF.

In nucleotides, the CDR3 is TGCAGTGCTACCGGGACGATTCAGGACGAGCAGTACTTC. Protein product: CSATGTIQDEQYF. The chain combines TRBV20-1 with TRBJ2-5; D could derive from TRBD1 or TRBD2 (5 bases each). The last part of the DNA fits TRBJ2-7 better; the J call may be wrong. CDR1 and CDR2 from the germline V gene are DFQATT and SNEGSKA (reference sequence). The CDR3 covers 13 residues.

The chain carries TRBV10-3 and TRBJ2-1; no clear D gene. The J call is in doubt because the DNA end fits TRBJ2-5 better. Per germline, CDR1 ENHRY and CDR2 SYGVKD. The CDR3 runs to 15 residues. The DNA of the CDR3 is TGTGCCATCAGAGCCGACTCAACCGGCCAAGAGACCCAGTACTTC. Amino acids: CAIRADSTGQETQYF.

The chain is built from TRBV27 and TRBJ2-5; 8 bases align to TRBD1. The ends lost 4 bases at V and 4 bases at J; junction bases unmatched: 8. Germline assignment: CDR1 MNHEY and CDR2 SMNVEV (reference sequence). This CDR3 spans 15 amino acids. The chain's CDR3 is CASSWQWTGRETQYF. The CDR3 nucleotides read TGTGCCAGCAGTTGGCAATGGACAGGGCGAGAGACCCAGTACTTC.

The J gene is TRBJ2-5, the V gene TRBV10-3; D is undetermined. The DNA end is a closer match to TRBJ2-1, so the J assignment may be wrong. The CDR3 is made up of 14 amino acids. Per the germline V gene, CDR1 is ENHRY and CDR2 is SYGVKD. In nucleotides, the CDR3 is TGTGCCACCGCTTACTCGGACGTCTACAATGAGCAGTTCTTC. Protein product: CATAYSDVYNEQFF.

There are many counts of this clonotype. The CDR3 sequence: CASSYGTSRTDTQYF. CDR3 coding DNA: TGTGCCAGCAGTTACGGGACTAGCCGCACAGATACGCAGTATTTT. The V gene is TRBV6-6, the J gene TRBJ2-3; 9 nucleotides align to TRBD2. Germline CDR1 and CDR2: MNHNY and SVGAGI (reference sequence). This CDR3 comprises 15 residues. V dropped 2 bases and J dropped 1; count of bases not matched to a gene: 1.

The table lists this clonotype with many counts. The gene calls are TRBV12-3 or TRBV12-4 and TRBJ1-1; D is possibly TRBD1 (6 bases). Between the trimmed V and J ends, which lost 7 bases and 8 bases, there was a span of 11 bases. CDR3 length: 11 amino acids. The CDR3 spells CASTLGAEAFF. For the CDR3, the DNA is TGTGCCAGCACGCTGGGGGCAGAAGCTTTCTTT.

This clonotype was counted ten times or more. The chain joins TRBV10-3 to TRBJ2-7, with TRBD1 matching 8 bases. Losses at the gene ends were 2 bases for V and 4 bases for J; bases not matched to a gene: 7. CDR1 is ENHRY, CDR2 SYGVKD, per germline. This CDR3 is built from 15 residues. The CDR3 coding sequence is TGTGCCATCAGTGAGGCGGCAGGGGGCATTTACGAGCAGTACTTC. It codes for CAISEAAGGIYEQYF.

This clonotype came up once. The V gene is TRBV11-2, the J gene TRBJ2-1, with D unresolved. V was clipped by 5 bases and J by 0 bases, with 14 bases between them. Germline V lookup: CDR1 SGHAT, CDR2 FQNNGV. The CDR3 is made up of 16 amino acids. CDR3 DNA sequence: TGTGCCAGCAGCCGGCAGTCCTGGGGCTCCTACAATGAGCAGTTCTTC. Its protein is CASSRQSWGSYNEQFF.

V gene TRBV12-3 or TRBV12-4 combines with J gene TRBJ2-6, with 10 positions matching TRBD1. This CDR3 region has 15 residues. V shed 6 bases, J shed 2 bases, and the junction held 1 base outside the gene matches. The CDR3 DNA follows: TGTGCCAGCAGGGGGACAGGGGCTGGGGCCAACGTCCTGACTTTC. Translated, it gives CASRGTGAGANVLTF.

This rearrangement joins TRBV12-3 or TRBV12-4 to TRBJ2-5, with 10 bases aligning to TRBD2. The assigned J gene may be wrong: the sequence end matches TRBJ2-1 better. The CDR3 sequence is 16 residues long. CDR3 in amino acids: CASSLIGLAGVDEQFF. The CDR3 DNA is TGTGCCAGCAGTTTAATAGGGCTAGCGGGAGTCGATGAGCAGTTCTTC.

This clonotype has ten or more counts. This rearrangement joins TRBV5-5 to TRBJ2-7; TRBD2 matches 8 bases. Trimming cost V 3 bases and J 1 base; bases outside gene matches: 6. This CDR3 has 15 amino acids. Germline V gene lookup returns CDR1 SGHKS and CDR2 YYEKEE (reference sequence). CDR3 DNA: TGTGCCAGCAGCTCGCGACTAGCGCAATCCTACGAGCAGTACTTC. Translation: CASSSRLAQSYEQYF.

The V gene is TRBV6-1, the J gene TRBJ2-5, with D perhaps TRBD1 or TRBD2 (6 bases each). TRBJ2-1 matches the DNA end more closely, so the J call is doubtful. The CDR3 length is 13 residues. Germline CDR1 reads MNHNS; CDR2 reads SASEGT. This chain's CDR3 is CASSETGGDEQFF. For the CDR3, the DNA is TGTGCCAGCAGTGAAACCGGGGGCGATGAGCAGTTCTTC.

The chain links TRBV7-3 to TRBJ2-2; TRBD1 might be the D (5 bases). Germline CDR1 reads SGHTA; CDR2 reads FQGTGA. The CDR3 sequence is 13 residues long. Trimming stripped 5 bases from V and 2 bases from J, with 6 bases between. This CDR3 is CASSGQNTGELFF. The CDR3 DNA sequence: TGTGCCAGCAGCGGACAAAACACCGGGGAGCTGTTTTTT.

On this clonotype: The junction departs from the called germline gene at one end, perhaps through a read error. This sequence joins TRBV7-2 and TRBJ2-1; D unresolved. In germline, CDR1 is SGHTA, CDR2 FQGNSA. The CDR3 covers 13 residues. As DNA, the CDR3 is TGTGCCAGCAGCCTAACGACAAACACTGAAGATTTCTTT. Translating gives CASSLTTNTEDFF.